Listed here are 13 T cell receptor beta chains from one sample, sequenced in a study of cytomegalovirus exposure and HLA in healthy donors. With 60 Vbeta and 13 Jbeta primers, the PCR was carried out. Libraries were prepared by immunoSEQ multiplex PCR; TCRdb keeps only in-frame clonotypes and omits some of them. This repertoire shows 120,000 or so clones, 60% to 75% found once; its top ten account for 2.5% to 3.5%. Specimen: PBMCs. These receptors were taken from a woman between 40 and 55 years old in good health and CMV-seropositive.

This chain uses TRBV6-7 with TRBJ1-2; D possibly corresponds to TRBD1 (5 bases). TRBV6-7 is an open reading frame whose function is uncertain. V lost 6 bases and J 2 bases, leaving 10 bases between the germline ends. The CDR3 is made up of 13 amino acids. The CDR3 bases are TGTGCCAGCAGGTGGACACGAAACTATGGCTACACCTTC. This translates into CASRWTRNYGYTF.

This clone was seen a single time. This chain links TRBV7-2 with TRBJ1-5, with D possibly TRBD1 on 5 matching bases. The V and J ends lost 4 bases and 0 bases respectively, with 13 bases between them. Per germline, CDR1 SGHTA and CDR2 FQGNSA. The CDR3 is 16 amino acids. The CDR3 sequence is CASSSQGLYSNQPQHF. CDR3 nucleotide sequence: TGTGCCAGCAGCTCTCAGGGACTATATAGCAATCAGCCCCAGCATTTT.

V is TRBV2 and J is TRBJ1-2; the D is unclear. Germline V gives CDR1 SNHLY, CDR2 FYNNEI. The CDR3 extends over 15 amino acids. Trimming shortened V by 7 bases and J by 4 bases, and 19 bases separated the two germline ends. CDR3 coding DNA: TGTGCCAGCATTCAACCAGAACAAAGAACCTATGGCTACACCTTC. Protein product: CASIQPEQRTYGYTF.

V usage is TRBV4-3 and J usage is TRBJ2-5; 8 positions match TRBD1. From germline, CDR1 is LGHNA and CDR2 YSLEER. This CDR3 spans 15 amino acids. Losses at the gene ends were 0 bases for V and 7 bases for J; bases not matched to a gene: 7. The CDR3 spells CASSQDTQGAMTQYF. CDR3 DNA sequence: TGCGCCAGCAGCCAAGATACCCAGGGGGCTATGACCCAGTACTTC.

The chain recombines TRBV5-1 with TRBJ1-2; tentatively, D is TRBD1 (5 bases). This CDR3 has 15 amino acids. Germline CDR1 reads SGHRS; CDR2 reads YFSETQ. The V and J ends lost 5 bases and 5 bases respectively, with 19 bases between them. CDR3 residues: CASRTNQGGEYGYTF. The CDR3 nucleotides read TGCGCCAGCAGAACCAACCAGGGAGGGGAATATGGCTACACCTTC.

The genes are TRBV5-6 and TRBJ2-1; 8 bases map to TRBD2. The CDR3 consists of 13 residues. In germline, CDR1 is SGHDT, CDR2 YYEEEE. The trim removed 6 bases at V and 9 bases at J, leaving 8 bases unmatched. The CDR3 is CASTPRAGVEQFF. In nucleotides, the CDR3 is TGTGCCAGCACCCCACGAGCGGGAGTTGAGCAGTTCTTC.

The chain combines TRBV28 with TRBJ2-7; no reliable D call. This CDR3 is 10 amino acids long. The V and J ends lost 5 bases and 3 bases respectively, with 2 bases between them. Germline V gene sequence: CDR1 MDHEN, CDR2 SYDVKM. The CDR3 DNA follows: TGTGCCAGCAGTCACTACGAGCAGTACTTC. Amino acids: CASSHYEQYF.

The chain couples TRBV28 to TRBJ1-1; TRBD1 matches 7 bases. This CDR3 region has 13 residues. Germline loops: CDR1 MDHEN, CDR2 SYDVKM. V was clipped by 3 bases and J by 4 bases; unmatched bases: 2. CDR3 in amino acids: CASSLTGRTEAFF. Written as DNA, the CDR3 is TGTGCCAGCAGTTTGACAGGGCGCACTGAAGCTTTCTTT.

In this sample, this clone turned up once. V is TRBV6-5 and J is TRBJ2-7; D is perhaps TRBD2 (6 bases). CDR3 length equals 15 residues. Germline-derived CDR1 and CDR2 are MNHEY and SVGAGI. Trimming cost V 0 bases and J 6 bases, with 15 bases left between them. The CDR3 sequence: CASSYSTVPAGEQYF. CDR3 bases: TGTGCCAGCAGTTACTCGACGGTGCCAGCGGGCGAGCAGTACTTC.

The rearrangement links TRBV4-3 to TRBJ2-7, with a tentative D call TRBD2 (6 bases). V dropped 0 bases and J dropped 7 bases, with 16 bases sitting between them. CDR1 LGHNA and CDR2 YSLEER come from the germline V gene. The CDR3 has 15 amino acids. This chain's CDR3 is CASSQDGTSLWEQYF. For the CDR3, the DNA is TGCGCCAGCAGCCAAGATGGGACTTCACTTTGGGAGCAGTACTTC.

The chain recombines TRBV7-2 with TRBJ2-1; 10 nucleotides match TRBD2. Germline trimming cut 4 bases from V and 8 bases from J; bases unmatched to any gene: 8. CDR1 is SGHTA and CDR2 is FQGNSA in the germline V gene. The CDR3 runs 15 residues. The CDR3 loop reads CASSSAGGPAYEQFF. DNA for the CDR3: TGTGCCAGCAGCTCAGCGGGAGGGCCAGCGTATGAGCAGTTCTTC.

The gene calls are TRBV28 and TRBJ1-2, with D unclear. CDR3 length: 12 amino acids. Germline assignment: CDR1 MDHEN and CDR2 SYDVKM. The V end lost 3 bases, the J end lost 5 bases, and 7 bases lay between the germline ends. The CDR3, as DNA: TGTGCCAGCAGTTTTATCCAGTATGGCTACACCTTC. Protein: CASSFIQYGYTF.

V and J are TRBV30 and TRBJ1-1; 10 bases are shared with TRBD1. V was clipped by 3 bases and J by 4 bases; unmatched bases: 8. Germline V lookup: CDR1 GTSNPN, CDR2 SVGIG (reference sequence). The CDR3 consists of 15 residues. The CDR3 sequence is CAWSRTGGWGTEAFF. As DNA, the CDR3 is TGTGCCTGGAGCCGGACAGGGGGATGGGGCACTGAAGCTTTCTTT.